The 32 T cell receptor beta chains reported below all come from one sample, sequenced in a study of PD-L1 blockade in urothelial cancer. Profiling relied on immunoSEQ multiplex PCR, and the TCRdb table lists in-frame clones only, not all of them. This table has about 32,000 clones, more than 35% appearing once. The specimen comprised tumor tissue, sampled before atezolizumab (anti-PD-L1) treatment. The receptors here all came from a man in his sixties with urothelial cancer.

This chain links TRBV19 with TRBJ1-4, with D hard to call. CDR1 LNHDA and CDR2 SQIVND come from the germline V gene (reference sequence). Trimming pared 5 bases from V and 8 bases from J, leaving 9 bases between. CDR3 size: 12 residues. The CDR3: CASSWSGEKLFF. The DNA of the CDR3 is TGTGCCAGTAGTTGGAGTGGGGAAAAACTGTTTTTT.

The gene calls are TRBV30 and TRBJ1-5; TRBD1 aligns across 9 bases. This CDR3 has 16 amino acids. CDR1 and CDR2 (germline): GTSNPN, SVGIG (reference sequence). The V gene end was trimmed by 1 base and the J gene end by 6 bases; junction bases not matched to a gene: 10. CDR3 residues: CAWSDQTGGVGQPQHF. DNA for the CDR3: TGTGCCTGGAGTGACCAGACAGGGGGTGTTGGTCAGCCCCAGCATTTT.

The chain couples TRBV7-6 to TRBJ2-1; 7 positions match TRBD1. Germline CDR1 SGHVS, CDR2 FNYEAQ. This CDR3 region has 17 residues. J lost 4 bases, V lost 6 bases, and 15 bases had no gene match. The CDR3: CASSGTDNTRSYNEQFF. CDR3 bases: TGTGCCAGCAGTGGGACAGACAATACTAGAAGTTACAATGAGCAGTTCTTC.

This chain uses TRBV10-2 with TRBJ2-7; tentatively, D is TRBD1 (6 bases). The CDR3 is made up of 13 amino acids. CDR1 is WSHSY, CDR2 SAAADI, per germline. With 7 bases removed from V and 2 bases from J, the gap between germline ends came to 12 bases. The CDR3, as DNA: TGCGCCAGCAAACAGGGCCGGACCTACGAGCAGTACTTC. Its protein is CASKQGRTYEQYF.

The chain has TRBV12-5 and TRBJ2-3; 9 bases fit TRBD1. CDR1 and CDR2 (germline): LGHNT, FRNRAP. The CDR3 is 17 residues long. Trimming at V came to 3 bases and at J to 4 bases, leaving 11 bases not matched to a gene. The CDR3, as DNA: TGTGCTAGTGGTTTAGTAAAGGGACAGGGAGGGTCAGATACGCAGTATTTT. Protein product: CASGLVKGQGGSDTQYF.

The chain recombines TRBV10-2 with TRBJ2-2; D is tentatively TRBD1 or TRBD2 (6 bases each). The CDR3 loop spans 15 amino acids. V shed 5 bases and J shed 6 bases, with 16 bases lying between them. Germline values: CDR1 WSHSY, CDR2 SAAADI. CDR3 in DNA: TGCGCCAGCAGTCACGGATCGGGGGCTTCCGGGGAGCTGTTTTTT. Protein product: CASSHGSGASGELFF.

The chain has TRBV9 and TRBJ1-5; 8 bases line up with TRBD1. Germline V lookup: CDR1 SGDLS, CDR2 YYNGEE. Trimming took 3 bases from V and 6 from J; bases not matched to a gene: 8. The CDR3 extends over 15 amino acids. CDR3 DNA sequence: TGTGCCAGCAGCGCAGACAGGGGCCGAACTCAGCCCCAGCATTTT. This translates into CASSADRGRTQPQHF.

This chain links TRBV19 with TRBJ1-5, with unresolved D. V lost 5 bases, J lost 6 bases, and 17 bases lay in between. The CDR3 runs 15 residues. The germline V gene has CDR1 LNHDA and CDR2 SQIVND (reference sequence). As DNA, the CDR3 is TGTGCCAGTAGTGCAGGTTATGGTACGAGTCAGCCCCAGCATTTT. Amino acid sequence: CASSAGYGTSQPQHF. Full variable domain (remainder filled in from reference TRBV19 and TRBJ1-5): DGGITQSPKYLFRKEGQNVTLSCEQNLNHDAMYWYRQDPGQGLRLIYYSQIVNDFQKGDIAEGYSVSREKKESFPLTVTSAQKNPTAFYLCASSAGYGTSQPQHFGDGTRLSIL.

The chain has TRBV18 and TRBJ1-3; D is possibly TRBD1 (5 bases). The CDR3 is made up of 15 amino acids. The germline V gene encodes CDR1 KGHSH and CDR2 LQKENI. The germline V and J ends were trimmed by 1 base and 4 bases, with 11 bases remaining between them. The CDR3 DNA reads TGTGCCAGCTCACCACGGGCTGGGGACGGAAACACCATATATTTT. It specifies CASSPRAGDGNTIYF.

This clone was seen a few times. CDR3 residues: CASSELETDTQYF. For the CDR3, the DNA is TGTGCCAGCAGTGAACTGGAGACAGATACGCAGTATTTT. The chain joins TRBV9 to TRBJ2-3, with D unclear. There are 13 residues in the CDR3. The V end was cut by 5 bases, the J end by 3 bases, with 10 bases between. Germline CDR1 SGDLS, CDR2 YYNGEE.

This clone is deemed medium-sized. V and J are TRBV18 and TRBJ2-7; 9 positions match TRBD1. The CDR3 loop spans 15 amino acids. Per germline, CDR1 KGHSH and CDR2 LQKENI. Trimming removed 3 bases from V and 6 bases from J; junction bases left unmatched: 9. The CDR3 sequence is CASSPGTGLPGEQYF. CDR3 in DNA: TGTGCCAGCTCACCCGGGACAGGGCTTCCGGGCGAGCAGTACTTC.

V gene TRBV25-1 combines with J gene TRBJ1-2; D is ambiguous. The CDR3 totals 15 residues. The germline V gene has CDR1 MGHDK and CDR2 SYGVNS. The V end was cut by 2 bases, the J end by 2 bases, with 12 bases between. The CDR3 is CASSEAWAGNYGYTF. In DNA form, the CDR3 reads TGTGCCAGCAGTGAAGCCTGGGCGGGAAACTATGGCTACACCTTC.

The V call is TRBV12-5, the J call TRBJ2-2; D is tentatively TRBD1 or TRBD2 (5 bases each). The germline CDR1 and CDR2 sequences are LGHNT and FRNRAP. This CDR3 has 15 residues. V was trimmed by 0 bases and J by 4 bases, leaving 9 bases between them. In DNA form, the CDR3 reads TGTGCTAGTGGTTTGGTGACAGAGGGCACCGGGGAGCTGTTTTTT. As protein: CASGLVTEGTGELFF.

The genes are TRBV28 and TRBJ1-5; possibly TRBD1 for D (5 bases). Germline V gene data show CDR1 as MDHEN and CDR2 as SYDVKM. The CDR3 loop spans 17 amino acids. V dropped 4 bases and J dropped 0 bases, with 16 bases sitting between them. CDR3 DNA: TGTGCCAGCAGTTCGGCGGGTGGGGACCCTAGCAATCAGCCCCAGCATTTT. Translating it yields CASSSAGGDPSNQPQHF.

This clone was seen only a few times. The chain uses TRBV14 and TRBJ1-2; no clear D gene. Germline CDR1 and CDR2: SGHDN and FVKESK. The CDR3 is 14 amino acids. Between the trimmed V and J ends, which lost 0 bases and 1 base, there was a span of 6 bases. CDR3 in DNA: TGTGCCAGCAGCCAAGACAGTTATAACTATGGCTACACCTTC. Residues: CASSQDSYNYGYTF.

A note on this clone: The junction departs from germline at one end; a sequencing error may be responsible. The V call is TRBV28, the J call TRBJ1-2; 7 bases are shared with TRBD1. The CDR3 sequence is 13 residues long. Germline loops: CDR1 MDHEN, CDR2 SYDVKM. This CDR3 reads CASRPGQWKSLAF. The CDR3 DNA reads TGTGCCAGCAGGCCGGGACAGTGGAAGTCTCTGGCCTTC.

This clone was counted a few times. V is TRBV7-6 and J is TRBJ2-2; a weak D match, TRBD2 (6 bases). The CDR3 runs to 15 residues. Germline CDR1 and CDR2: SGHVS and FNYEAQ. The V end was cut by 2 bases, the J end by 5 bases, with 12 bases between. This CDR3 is CASSLRGSETGELFF. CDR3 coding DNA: TGTGCCAGCAGCTTACGGGGGAGCGAGACCGGGGAGCTGTTTTTT.

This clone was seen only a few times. CDR3 DNA: TGTGCCAGCAGCCTGGCAGCCCAGTATGGCTACACCTTC. Its translation is CASSLAAQYGYTF. V usage is TRBV6-8 and J usage is TRBJ1-2, with no clear D. V lost 6 bases to trimming and J lost 5 bases, with 13 bases between them. In germline, CDR1 is MNHGY, CDR2 SAAAGT. This CDR3 is built from 13 residues.

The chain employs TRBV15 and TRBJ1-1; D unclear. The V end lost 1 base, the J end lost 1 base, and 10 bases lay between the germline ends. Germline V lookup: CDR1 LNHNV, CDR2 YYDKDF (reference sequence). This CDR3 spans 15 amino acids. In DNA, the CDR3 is TGTGCCACCAGCAGAGGGGTCCAACGGAACACTGAAGCTTTCTTT. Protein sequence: CATSRGVQRNTEAFF. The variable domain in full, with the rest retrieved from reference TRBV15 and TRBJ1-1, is DAMVIQNPRYQVTQFGKPVTLSCSQTLNHNVMYWYQQKSSQAPKLLFHYYDKDFNNEADTPDNFQSRRPNTSFCFLDIRSPGLGDTAMYLCATSRGVQRNTEAFFGQGTRLTVV.

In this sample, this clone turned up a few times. CDR3 in amino acids: CASSESLPEEGVLTF. The CDR3, as DNA: TGCGCCAGCAGTGAGTCGTTACCCGAAGAAGGTGTCCTGACTTTC. The chain couples TRBV10-1 to TRBJ2-6; D is undetermined. V lost 0 bases and J 13 bases, leaving 16 bases between the germline ends. Looked up from germline, CDR1 is WNHNN and CDR2 is SYGVQD (reference sequence). The CDR3 has 15 residues.

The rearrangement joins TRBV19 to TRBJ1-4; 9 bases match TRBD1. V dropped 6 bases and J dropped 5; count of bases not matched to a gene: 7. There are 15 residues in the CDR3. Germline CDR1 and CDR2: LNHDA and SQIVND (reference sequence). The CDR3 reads CASSQGTGINEKLFF. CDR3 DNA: TGTGCCAGTAGCCAGGGGACAGGGATAAATGAAAAACTGTTTTTT.

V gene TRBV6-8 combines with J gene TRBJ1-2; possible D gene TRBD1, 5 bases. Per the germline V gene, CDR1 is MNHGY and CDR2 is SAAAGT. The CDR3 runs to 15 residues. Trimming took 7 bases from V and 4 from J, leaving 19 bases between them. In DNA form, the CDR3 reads TGTGCCAGCATCCCCGCCGTGGGAGGGACCTATGGCTACACCTTC. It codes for CASIPAVGGTYGYTF.

DNA of the CDR3: TGTGCCAGCAGCGCTTATTCCCGCTACACCTTC. Protein: CASSAYSRYTF. The chain employs TRBV6-7 and TRBJ1-2, with D hard to call. TRBV6-7 is placed among ORFs of uncertain function. The CDR3 spans 11 residues. Trimming left V 6 bases short and J 9 bases short, with 11 bases between.

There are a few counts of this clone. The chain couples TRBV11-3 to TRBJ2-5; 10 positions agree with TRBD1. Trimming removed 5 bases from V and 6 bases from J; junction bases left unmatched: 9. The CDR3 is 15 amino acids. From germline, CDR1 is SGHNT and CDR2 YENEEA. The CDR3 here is CASSLGTGVVKTQYF. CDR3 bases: TGTGCCAGCAGCCTCGGGACAGGGGTGGTGAAGACCCAGTACTTC.

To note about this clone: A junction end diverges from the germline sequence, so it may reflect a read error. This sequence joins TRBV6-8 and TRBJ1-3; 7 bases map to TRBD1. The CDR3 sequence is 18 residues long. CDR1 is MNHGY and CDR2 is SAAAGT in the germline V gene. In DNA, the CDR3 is TGTGCCAGCAGTGACTCTGTTGGGACAGCAGCGGGCGGAAACACCATATATTTT. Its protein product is CASSDSVGTAAGGNTIYF.

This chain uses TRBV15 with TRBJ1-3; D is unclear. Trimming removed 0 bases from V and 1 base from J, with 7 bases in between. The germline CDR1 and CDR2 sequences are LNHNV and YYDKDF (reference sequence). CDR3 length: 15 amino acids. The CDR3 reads CATSRDTGSGNTIYF. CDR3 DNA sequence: TGTGCCACCAGCAGAGATACCGGTTCTGGAAACACCATATATTTT.

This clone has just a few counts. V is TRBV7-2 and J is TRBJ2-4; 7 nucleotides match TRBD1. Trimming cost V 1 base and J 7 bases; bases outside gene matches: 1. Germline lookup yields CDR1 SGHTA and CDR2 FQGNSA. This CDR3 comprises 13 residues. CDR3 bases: TGTGCCAGCAGCTTAGGCAGGGGGAACATTCAGTACTTC. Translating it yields CASSLGRGNIQYF.

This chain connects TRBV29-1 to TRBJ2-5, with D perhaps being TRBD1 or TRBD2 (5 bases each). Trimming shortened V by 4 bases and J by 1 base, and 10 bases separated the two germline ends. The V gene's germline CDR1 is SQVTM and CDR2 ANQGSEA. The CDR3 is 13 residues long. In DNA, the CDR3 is TGCAGCGTTGCGGGACGGTCCCAAGAGACCCAGTACTTC. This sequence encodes CSVAGRSQETQYF. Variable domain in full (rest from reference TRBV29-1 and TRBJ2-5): SAVISQKPSRDICQRGTSLTIQCQVDSQVTMMFWYRQQPGQSLTLIATANQGSEATYESGFVIDKFPISRPNLTFSTLTVSNMSPEDSSIYLCSVAGRSQETQYFGPGTRLLVL.

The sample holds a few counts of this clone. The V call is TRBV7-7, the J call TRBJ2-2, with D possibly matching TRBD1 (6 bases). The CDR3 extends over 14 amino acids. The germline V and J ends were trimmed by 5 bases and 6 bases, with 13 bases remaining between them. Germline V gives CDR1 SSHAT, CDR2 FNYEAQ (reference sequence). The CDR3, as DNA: TGTGCCAGCAGCATAACAGAGGGGGCCGGGGAGCTGTTTTTT. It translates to CASSITEGAGELFF. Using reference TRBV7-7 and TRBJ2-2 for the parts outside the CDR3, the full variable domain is GAGVSQSPRYKVTKRGQDVTLRCDPISSHATLYWYQQALGQGPEFLTYFNYEAQPDKSGLPSDRFSAERPEGSISTLTIQRTEQRDSAMYRCASSITEGAGELFFGEGSRLTVL.

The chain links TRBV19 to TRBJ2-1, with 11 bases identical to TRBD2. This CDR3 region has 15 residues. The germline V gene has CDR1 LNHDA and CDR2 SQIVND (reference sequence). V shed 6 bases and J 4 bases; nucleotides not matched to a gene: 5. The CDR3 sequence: CASSDTSGGYNEQFF. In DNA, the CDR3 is TGTGCCAGTAGCGATACTAGCGGGGGTTACAATGAGCAGTTCTTC.

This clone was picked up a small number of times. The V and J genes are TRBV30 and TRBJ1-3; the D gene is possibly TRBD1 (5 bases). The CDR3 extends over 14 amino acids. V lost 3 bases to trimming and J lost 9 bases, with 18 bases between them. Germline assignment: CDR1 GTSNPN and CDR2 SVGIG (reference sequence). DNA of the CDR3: TGTGCCTGGAGACAACCGGGTCCCGGGGCCACCATATATTTT. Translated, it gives CAWRQPGPGATIYF.

The DNA of the CDR3 is TGTGCCAGCAGCCAACTGACCGTGGATACGCAGTATTTT. Residues: CASSQLTVDTQYF. The genes are TRBV14 and TRBJ2-3; D gene unclear. V was shortened by 2 bases and J by 6 bases, with 9 bases between the two germline ends. The CDR3 is 13 amino acids. CDR1 is SGHDN, CDR2 FVKESK, per germline.